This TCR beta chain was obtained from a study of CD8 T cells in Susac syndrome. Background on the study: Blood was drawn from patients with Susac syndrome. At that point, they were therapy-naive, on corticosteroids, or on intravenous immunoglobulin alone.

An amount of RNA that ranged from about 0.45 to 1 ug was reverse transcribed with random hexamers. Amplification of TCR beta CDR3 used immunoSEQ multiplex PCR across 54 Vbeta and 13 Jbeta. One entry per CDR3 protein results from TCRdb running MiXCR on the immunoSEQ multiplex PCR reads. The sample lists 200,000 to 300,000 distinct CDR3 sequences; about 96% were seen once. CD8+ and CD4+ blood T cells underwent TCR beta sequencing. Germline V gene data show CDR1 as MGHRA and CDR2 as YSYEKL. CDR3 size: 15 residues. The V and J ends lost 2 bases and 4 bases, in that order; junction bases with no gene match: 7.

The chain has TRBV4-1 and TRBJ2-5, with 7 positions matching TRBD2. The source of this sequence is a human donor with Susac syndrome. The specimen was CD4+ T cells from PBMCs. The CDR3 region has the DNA TGCGCCAGCAGCCAATTACTCGCGGGAGCAGAGACCCAGTACTTC. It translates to CASSQLLAGAETQYF.